This note documents a single T cell receptor beta chain sequence. V lost 6 bases, J lost 2 bases, and 13 bases lay in between. CDR3 length equals 14 residues. Looked up from germline, CDR1 is MNHNY and CDR2 is SVGAGI (reference sequence). The source of the sample is a study of cytotoxic CD8 clonotypes in ibrutinib-treated CLL. For TCR beta libraries, about 2.2 micrograms of genomic DNA were obtained from cryopreserved PBMCs. The table came from immunoSEQ multiplex PCR; TCRdb's copy has only in-frame clones and leaves some out. The top ten clones hold around 3.1% of a sample with 55,000 to 85,000 clones, about nine tenths of them seen once.

The chain couples TRBV6-6 to TRBJ1-1; D uncertain. The sequence derives from a human donor with chronic lymphocytic leukemia. Sequencing was performed on PBMCs, taken after 12 months of ibrutinib treatment. CDR3 loop: CASRHVQTNTEAFF. CDR3 bases: TGTGCCAGCAGGCATGTGCAGACAAACACTGAAGCTTTCTTT.